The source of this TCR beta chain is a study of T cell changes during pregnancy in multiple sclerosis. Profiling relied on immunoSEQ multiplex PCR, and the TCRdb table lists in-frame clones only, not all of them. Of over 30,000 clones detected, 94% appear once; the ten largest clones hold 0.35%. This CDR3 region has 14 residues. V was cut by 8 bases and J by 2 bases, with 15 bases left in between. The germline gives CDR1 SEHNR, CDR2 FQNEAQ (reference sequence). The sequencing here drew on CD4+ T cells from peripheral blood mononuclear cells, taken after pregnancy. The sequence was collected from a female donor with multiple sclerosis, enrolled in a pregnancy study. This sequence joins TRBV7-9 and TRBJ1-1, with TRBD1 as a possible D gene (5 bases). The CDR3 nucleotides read TGTGCCAGCTCCACAGACAGATACAACACTGAAGCTTTCTTT. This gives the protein CASSTDRYNTEAFF.